These T cell receptor beta chains were read from a single sample in a study of shared clonotypes between healthy human individuals. Only in-frame clones appear in the TCRdb table, and some are missing; sequencing was by immunoSEQ multiplex PCR. There are about 600,000 clones in the sample; approximately 97% occur only once, and 0.057% lies in the top ten. The sequenced sample consisted of naive CD4+ T cells sorted from blood. Source of these receptors: a woman between 25 and 40 years old in good health. CDR3s include the opening cysteine and the closing phenylalanine or tryptophan. Each record gives: V gene, D gene, J gene, CDR3 length, clone size, CDR3 DNA, CDR3 protein. D genes are given only for firm matches. Some rows have no size entry. The others give once, few or many, or a class for an expanded clone.

>TRBV5-1|.|TRBJ2-3|16|.
TGCGCCAGCAGCCAGGGCCCGGGAAGGAGCACAGATACGCAGTATTTT
CASSQGPGRSTDTQYF
>TRBV6-5|TRBD1|TRBJ1-1|14|.
TGTGCCAGCAGTAGAACAGGGGGACTGACTGAAGCTTTCTTT
CASSRTGGLTEAFF
>TRBV7-8|TRBD1|TRBJ1-2|16|.
TGTGCCAGCAGCTTAGATCCGGGACAGGGTGCCTATGGCTACACCTTC
CASSLDPGQGAYGYTF
>TRBV9|.|TRBJ2-1|15|.
TGTGCCAGCAGCGTAGGAACCAATAACTACAATGAGCAGTTCTTC
CASSVGTNNYNEQFF
>TRBV10-1|TRBD1|TRBJ2-7|11|.
TGCGCCAGCGGACAGGGCTACGAGCAGTACTTC
CASGQGYEQYF
>TRBV14|.|TRBJ1-1|14|.
TGTGCCAGCAGCCAAAGGGGGTCGAACACTGAAGCTTTCTTT
CASSQRGSNTEAFF
>TRBV19|.|TRBJ1-5|14|.
TGTGCCAGTGGCCAGGAGTTTAGCAATCAGCCCCAGCATTTT
CASGQEFSNQPQHF
>TRBV6-6|.|TRBJ1-1|14|.
TGTGCCAGCAACGACATTCAGGGGACTACTGAAGCTTTCTTT
CASNDIQGTTEAFF
>TRBV11-2|TRBD2|TRBJ2-2|16|.
TGTGCCAGCAGCTTTGGGCTAGCGGGAGTGGTCGGGGAGCTGTTTTTT
CASSFGLAGVVGELFF
>TRBV5-1|TRBD1|TRBJ2-2|17|.
TGCGCCAGCAGCCAACAACACAGGGGGCGGGACACCGGGGAGCTGTTTTTT
CASSQQHRGRDTGELFF
>TRBV6-5|TRBD1|TRBJ2-2|15|.
TGTGCCAGCAGTTACAGGGGGCCGAACACCGGGGAGCTGTTTTTT
CASSYRGPNTGELFF
>TRBV2|.|TRBJ1-1|13|.
TGTGCCAGCAGAGCAGAGGGATGGACTGAAGCTTTCTTT
CASRAEGWTEAFF
>TRBV6-5|.|TRBJ2-3|12|.
TGTGCCAGCGGGACGGCCACAGATACGCAGTATTTT
CASGTATDTQYF
>TRBV4-2|.|TRBJ2-2|15|once
TGTGCCAGCAGCCAAGAGCGGATAAACACCGGGGAGCTGTTTTTT
CASSQERINTGELFF
>TRBV28|.|TRBJ2-3|15|.
TGTGCCAGCAGTTTGGGTGGAGCCCGAGGGGATACGCAGTATTTT
CASSLGGARGDTQYF
>TRBV29-1|TRBD1|TRBJ1-1|11|.
TGCAGCGTTGAGGAGGGACAGGGGGCTTTCTTT
CSVEEGQGAFF
>TRBV28|TRBD2|TRBJ2-7|15|.
TGTGCCAGCAGCCCACCGGGACTATCCAGGTACGAGCAGTACTTC
CASSPPGLSRYEQYF
>TRBV18|.|TRBJ1-1|12|once
TGTGCCAGCTCACCACAGGGGGCTGAAGCTTTCTTT
CASSPQGAEAFF
>TRBV19|.|TRBJ2-3|17|.
TGTGCCAGTACCCCCGGAAAAGGTAGCGACCGGGGAGATACGCAGTATTTT
CASTPGKGSDRGDTQYF